The T cell receptor (beta chain) described here comes from a study of T cell responses to AZD1222 COVID-19 vaccine. Study-level results: AZD1222 recipients seropositive at baseline numbered only six or seven. It should be noted that donors were predominantly white British and more often female, and clonal diversity was possibly underestimated. Repertoire sampling occurred only after the peak T cell response. The study found Spike-specific TCR breadth and depth rose after two AZD1222 doses.

As to this clone: The antigen is not known.

This CDR3 has 13 amino acids. With 3 bases removed from V and 5 bases from J, the gap between germline ends came to 8 bases. Assay: immunoSEQ multiplex PCR; the TCRdb copy retains only in-frame clones and omits some. This table holds around 110,000 clones, around 90% found once. Specimen: peripheral blood, collected 28 days after the second AZD1222 dose. The chain uses TRBV12-3 or TRBV12-4 and TRBJ2-1; D is possibly TRBD2 (5 bases). The source is an adult who received the AZD1222 COVID-19 vaccine. CDR3 residues: CASSFSDNNEQFF. The CDR3 DNA follows: TGTGCCAGCAGTTTTAGCGATAACAATGAGCAGTTCTTC.